What follows are 23 T cell receptor beta chains derived from one specimen sequenced in a study of T cell repertoires in cytomegalovirus infection. TCRdb recomputed calls from the reads with MiXCR, one row per CDR3 protein. The table lists roughly 250,000 distinct CDR3 sequences, roughly 22% of them singletons, with about 18% in the top ten. The sequenced material came from CD8+ T cells from PBMCs. These receptors were obtained from a human donor in good health (CMV status not recorded). Some clones in this sample may be carry-over from other donors' samples.

V and J are TRBV18 and TRBJ1-5; D possibly corresponds to TRBD1 (5 bases). V gave up 5 bases and J gave up 8 bases, with 13 bases separating them. Germline V lookup: CDR1 KGHSH, CDR2 LQKENI. The CDR3 length is 13 residues. CDR3 DNA sequence: TGTGCCAGCTCAACGGGGCAGTTGGAGCCCCAGCATTTT. Translation gives CASSTGQLEPQHF.

There are a few counts of this clonotype. The V gene is TRBV10-2, the J gene TRBJ2-2; maybe TRBD2 (5 bases). V gave up 1 base and J gave up 9 bases, with 18 bases separating them. Germline CDR1 and CDR2: WSHSY and SAAADI. The CDR3 length is 16 residues. The CDR3, as DNA: TGCGCCAGCAGTGAGTTTGAGGGCCTCGTATCCTGGGAGCTGTTTTTT. Translating gives CASSEFEGLVSWELFF.

A few counts support this clonotype. J is TRBJ2-1 and V is TRBV6-5; TRBD1 might be the D (5 bases). Germline values: CDR1 MNHEY, CDR2 SVGAGI. CDR3 length: 13 residues. Trimming cost V 0 bases and J 8 bases, with 8 bases left between them. This CDR3 is CASSYSQGYEQFF. The CDR3 bases are TGTGCCAGCAGTTACTCGCAGGGATATGAGCAGTTCTTC.

This clonotype has at least ten counts. This chain links TRBV12-3 or TRBV12-4 with TRBJ1-5, with no clear D. Trimming stripped 5 bases from V and 11 bases from J, with 13 bases between. CDR3 length equals 12 residues. The CDR3 DNA follows: TGTGCCAGCAGTACGTACAGCAGCGCCCAGCATTTT. As protein: CASSTYSSAQHF.

This sequence joins TRBV28 and TRBJ1-5, with D possibly being TRBD1 (5 bases). The ends were cut back, 3 bases at V and 3 bases at J, with 12 bases in the middle. The germline V gene has CDR1 MDHEN and CDR2 SYDVKM. CDR3 length: 15 residues. The CDR3 region has the DNA TGTGCCAGCAGTTTCGGCCGGGACCTCAATCAGCCCCAGCATTTT. It yields the protein CASSFGRDLNQPQHF.

The chain has TRBV2 and TRBJ2-2; D tentatively reads TRBD1 or TRBD2 (5 bases each). Germline V lookup: CDR1 SNHLY, CDR2 FYNNEI. The V gene lost 0 bases and the J gene lost 6 bases, with 14 bases spanning the gap. This CDR3 has 16 residues. The CDR3: CASSEASWGYAGELFF. As DNA, the CDR3 is TGTGCCAGCAGTGAAGCGTCATGGGGGTACGCCGGGGAGCTGTTTTTT.

This clonotype appeared a few times. CDR3 in DNA: TGCAGTGCTAGGCCCCTAGCGGGGGGGCCGGATACGCAGTATTTT. It is translated as CSARPLAGGPDTQYF. J is TRBJ2-3 and V is TRBV20-1, with 12 bases fitting TRBD2. Germline V gene lookup returns CDR1 DFQATT and CDR2 SNEGSKA (reference sequence). J lost 6 bases, V lost 3 bases, and 7 bases had no gene match. The length of the CDR3 is 15 residues.

This clonotype appeared many times. The chain combines TRBV7-3 with TRBJ2-2; no clear D gene. Germline V CDR1 and CDR2: SGHTA, FQGTGA. The CDR3 has 14 amino acids. With 2 bases removed from V and 3 bases from J, the gap between germline ends came to 7 bases. CDR3 in DNA: TGTGCCAGCAGCTTATGGGCGGACACCGGGGAGCTGTTTTTT. Protein product: CASSLWADTGELFF.

The V and J genes are TRBV10-3 and TRBJ2-2; D is possibly TRBD1 (5 bases). V was shortened by 3 bases and J by 9 bases, with 17 bases between the two germline ends. Germline V gene lookup returns CDR1 ENHRY and CDR2 SYGVKD. The CDR3 runs 15 residues. CDR3 in DNA: TGTGCCATCAGTGACCGCAGGGAAATAAGCAGGGAGCTGTTTTTT. Its protein product is CAISDRREISRELFF.

The gene calls are TRBV6-5 and TRBJ1-1; D possibly corresponds to TRBD1 (6 bases). Germline V lookup: CDR1 MNHEY, CDR2 SVGAGI. Trimming pared 4 bases from V and 9 bases from J, leaving 15 bases between. The CDR3 sequence is 13 residues long. This CDR3 reads CASSSGVWAKAFF. The CDR3 region has the DNA TGTGCCAGCAGTTCAGGGGTCTGGGCTAAAGCTTTCTTT.

This clonotype was observed a few times. This chain links TRBV4-1 with TRBJ2-5; D is undetermined. Germline assignment: CDR1 MGHRA and CDR2 YSYEKL. This CDR3 is built from 14 residues. Trimming stripped 4 bases from V and 3 bases from J, with 12 bases between. The CDR3 region is CASSPVGLEETQYF. The CDR3 coding sequence is TGCGCCAGCAGCCCCGTGGGCCTAGAAGAGACCCAGTACTTC.

This rearrangement joins TRBV7-6 to TRBJ2-7, with TRBD1 identical over 7 bases. Trimming took 1 base from V and 6 from J; bases not matched to a gene: 3. This CDR3 is built from 13 residues. From germline, CDR1 is SGHVS and CDR2 FNYEAQ. CDR3 sequence: CASSLGTGAEQYF. The CDR3 region has the DNA TGTGCCAGCAGCTTAGGAACAGGGGCCGAGCAGTACTTC.

The J gene is TRBJ2-1, the V gene TRBV15, with 7 bases identical to TRBD2. J was trimmed by 6 bases and V by 1 base; bases with no gene match: 9. There are 16 residues in the CDR3. CDR1 LNHNV and CDR2 YYDKDF come from the germline V gene (reference sequence). CDR3 region: CATSRGRAGNSNEQFF. As DNA, the CDR3 is TGTGCCACCAGCAGAGGAAGAGCGGGGAATAGCAATGAGCAGTTCTTC.

In its sample, this clonotype was seen a few times. The chain carries TRBV5-1 and TRBJ1-1, with 7 positions matching TRBD1. This CDR3 is 14 amino acids long. The V gene's germline CDR1 is SGHRS and CDR2 YFSETQ. V trimming: 2 bases; J trimming: 3 bases; junction bases outside the gene matches: 4. CDR3 sequence reads: CASSFGRGYTEAFF. In DNA, the CDR3 is TGCGCCAGCAGCTTTGGCAGGGGGTACACTGAAGCTTTCTTT. The full variable domain, in which reference TRBV5-1 and TRBJ1-1 provide the parts outside the CDR3, is KAGVTQTPRYLIKTRGQQVTLSCSPISGHRSVSWYQQTPGQGLQFLFEYFSETQRNKGNFPGRFSGRQFSNSRSEMNVSTLELGDSALYLCASSFGRGYTEAFFGQGTRLTVV.

The chain recombines TRBV7-3 with TRBJ2-3; D remains ambiguous. This CDR3 region has 17 residues. The V gene lost 2 bases and the J gene lost 0 bases, with 15 bases spanning the gap. CDR1 is SGHTA and CDR2 is FQGTGA in the germline V gene. CDR3: CASSLGVGSASTDTQYF. In DNA, the CDR3 is TGTGCCAGCAGCTTAGGCGTCGGGTCGGCGAGCACAGATACGCAGTATTTT. Variable domain in full (rest from reference TRBV7-3 and TRBJ2-3): GAGVSQTPSNKVTEKGKYVELRCDPISGHTALYWYRQSLGQGPEFLIYFQGTGAADDSGLPNDRFFAVRPEGSVSTLKIQRTERGDSAVYLCASSLGVGSASTDTQYFGPGTRLTVL.

This clonotype was recorded at least ten times. The rearrangement joins TRBV7-2 to TRBJ1-2, with D possibly TRBD1 on 6 matching bases. This CDR3 is built from 15 residues. Germline assignment: CDR1 SGHTA and CDR2 FQGNSA. Between the trimmed V and J ends, which lost 4 bases and 1 base, there was a span of 13 bases. CDR3 DNA: TGTGCCAGCAGCTCCCGGGACATAGTTAACTATGGCTACACCTTC. Translating gives CASSSRDIVNYGYTF.

This clonotype was seen only once. This chain uses TRBV14 with TRBJ2-3; no firm D call. V lost 1 base and J 6 bases, leaving 8 bases between the germline ends. The CDR3 is 13 amino acids. Per germline, CDR1 SGHDN and CDR2 FVKESK. The CDR3 nucleotides are TGTGCCAGCAGCCAAGGTCGGGCGGATACGCAGTATTTT. This gives the protein CASSQGRADTQYF.

This clonotype has just a few counts. The chain recombines TRBV7-6 with TRBJ2-3; maybe TRBD1 (6 bases). The germline gives CDR1 SGHVS, CDR2 FNYEAQ. The CDR3 is 14 residues long. V lost 8 bases, J lost 4 bases, and 16 bases lay in between. Here the CDR3 reads CASETGLNADTQYF. The CDR3 DNA reads TGTGCCAGCGAAACAGGGCTAAACGCAGATACGCAGTATTTT.

The chain links TRBV7-2 to TRBJ2-7; D might be TRBD2 (5 bases). Germline V CDR1 and CDR2: SGHTA, FQGNSA. V was pared by 4 bases and J by 11 bases, with 15 bases between. The CDR3 is 12 residues long. CDR3 amino acids: CASSSGPGKEYF. In DNA, the CDR3 is TGTGCCAGCAGCTCCGGGCCCGGGAAGGAGTACTTC.

This clonotype was picked up a small number of times. The CDR3 loop is CAAQTQSYTDTQYF. In DNA form, the CDR3 reads TGTGCCGCTCAGACCCAGAGTTACACAGATACGCAGTATTTT. The chain combines TRBV10-3 with TRBJ2-3; no reliable D call. V lost 11 bases and J 2 bases, leaving 17 bases between the germline ends. This CDR3 is 14 amino acids long. Germline assignment: CDR1 ENHRY and CDR2 SYGVKD.

This clonotype was detected a few times. The chain combines TRBV4-1 with TRBJ2-5; a weak D match, TRBD2 (7 bases). Germline values: CDR1 MGHRA, CDR2 YSYEKL. V lost 7 bases and J lost 7, with 10 bases in between. This CDR3 spans 11 amino acids. In DNA, the CDR3 is TGCGCCAGCATGAGGGGGGGGACCCAGTACTTC. Its protein is CASMRGGTQYF.

At least ten counts were recorded for this clonotype. This rearrangement joins TRBV6-5 to TRBJ1-1, with TRBD1 matching 7 bases. Germline V CDR1 and CDR2: MNHEY, SVGAGI. The CDR3 is 14 residues long. Trimming at V came to 2 bases and at J to 2 bases, leaving 2 bases not matched to a gene. The CDR3 nucleotides are TGTGCCAGCAGTTACGGGACAGCTAACACTGAAGCTTTCTTT. This translates into CASSYGTANTEAFF.

This clonotype has a handful of counts. J is TRBJ1-2 and V is TRBV29-1, with D uncertain. Germline CDR1 reads SQVTM; CDR2 reads ANQGSEA. The CDR3 is made up of 15 amino acids. Between the trimmed V and J ends, which lost 2 bases and 4 bases, there was a span of 17 bases. The CDR3 DNA reads TGCAGCGTTGAAATCATGGAGGGTTTGAGCTATGGCTACACCTTC. Translated: CSVEIMEGLSYGYTF. The variable domain in full, with the rest retrieved from reference TRBV29-1 and TRBJ1-2, is SAVISQKPSRDICQRGTSLTIQCQVDSQVTMMFWYRQQPGQSLTLIATANQGSEATYESGFVIDKFPISRPNLTFSTLTVSNMSPEDSSIYLCSVEIMEGLSYGYTFGSGTRLTVV.